This TCR beta chain is drawn from a study of read filtering for tumor transcriptome and immune sequencing. Germline loops: CDR1 SGHRS, CDR2 YFSETQ. CDR3 size: 14 residues. Trimming removed 4 bases from V and 1 base from J, with 11 bases in between. Study-level results: Correlation between methods rose after single-read clonotypes were removed. About 81.9% of IR-seq clonotypes had a single read, yet these held about 3.4% of reads.

This clonotype was counted ten times or more. Its antigen is undetermined. The library was built from about 400 ng RNA with molecular barcoded adaptors for alpha/delta and beta/gamma chains. TCRdb passed the reads through MiXCR, listing each CDR3 protein once. The sample has about 54,000 distinct CDR3 sequences, over 9% seen once. This receptor was obtained from a donor at least 40 years old with multiple myeloma. The specimen was a population of CD138-negative cells sorted from bone marrow. This rearrangement joins TRBV5-1 to TRBJ1-1; D perhaps matches TRBD1 (5 bases). DNA for the CDR3: TGCGCCAGCAGCGATCGGACAAGGAACACTGAAGCTTTCTTT. Encoded protein: CASSDRTRNTEAFF.